The 8 T cell receptor beta chains below come from one sample, sequenced in a study of tumor and adjacent non-tumor tissue in lung cancer. The library came from three nested PCR rounds adapted from ARM-PCR protocols. Each CDR3 protein is one row after TCRdb ran MiXCR on the multiplex PCR reads. The sample contains roughly 65,000 distinct CDR3 sequences, almost 60% of which appear only once. No cell sorting was done before RNA was extracted from the tissue. The source material was lung tumor tissue. These receptors were taken from a man aged 50 to 60 with non-small cell lung cancer.

For this clonotype: This may come from a read error, since a much larger clone is one base off. The rearrangement uses TRBV4-1 and TRBJ2-1; 7 nucleotides line up with TRBD2. This CDR3 contains 17 residues. CDR1 is MGHRA and CDR2 is YSYEKL in the germline V gene. The DNA of the CDR3 is TGCGCCAGCAGCCAAGATTTGAGGACGGGGGACTACAATGAGCAGCTCTTC. The encoded protein is CASSQDLRTGDYNEQLF.

As concerns this clonotype: The germline gene is not matched at one end of the junction; a read error may be the cause. V usage is TRBV10-2 and J usage is TRBJ2-5, with 7 bases fitting TRBD2. Germline V CDR1 and CDR2: WSHSY, SAAADI. This CDR3 has 16 amino acids. The CDR3 nucleotides are TGCTCCAGCAGTGAGTCGAAAGCGGGGCGCCAAGAGACCCAATACTTC. The encoded protein is CSSSESKAGRQETQYF.

On this clonotype itself: One junction end disagrees with the germline gene, perhaps due to a read error. The J gene is TRBJ1-6, the V gene TRBV5-1, with 7 bases identical to TRBD1. The CDR3 has 15 amino acids. Germline V gene data show CDR1 as SGHRS and CDR2 as YFSETQ. The CDR3 nucleotides read TGCGCCAGCAACATGGGACAGCGAAATAATTCACCCCCCCACTTT. This translates into CASNMGQRNNSPPHF.

On this clonotype itself: A read error may produce the germline difference seen at one junction end. This chain joins TRBV5-5 and TRBJ1-2, with 7 bases that match TRBD1. The germline V gene has CDR1 SGHKS and CDR2 YYEKEE (reference sequence). The CDR3 runs 12 residues. CDR3 amino acids: CASSQEIGGFTF. Here the CDR3 DNA reads TGTGCCAGTAGCCAAGAAATAGGGGGCTTCACCTTC.

In the case of this clonotype: A much larger clone is a single base away; this may be a read error. The chain joins TRBV10-3 to TRBJ2-6; D might be TRBD1 (5 bases). Trimming pared 6 bases from V and 2 bases from J, leaving 11 bases between. The germline V gene encodes CDR1 ENHRY and CDR2 SYGVKD. The CDR3 is 15 amino acids. The CDR3 loop is CAISPNRTGANVLTF. The CDR3 nucleotides read TGTGCCATCAGCCCGAACAGGACTGGGGCCAACGTCCTGACTTTC.

Turning to this clonotype: A read error is possible here, since a much larger clone lies one base away. This chain uses TRBV29-1 with TRBJ2-1; D not resolved. Germline assignment: CDR1 SQVTM and CDR2 ANQGSEA. The CDR3 loop spans 14 amino acids. CDR3 region: CGVEEPRVGNEQFF. DNA of the CDR3: TGCGGCGTTGAAGAGCCTCGTGTGGGGAATGAGCAGTTCTTC.

To note about this clonotype: A read error may be the cause here, since a much bigger clone is one base away. The chain joins TRBV20-1 to TRBJ2-4; TRBD2 aligns across 13 bases. Trimming cost V 3 bases and J 3 bases; bases outside gene matches: 11. The CDR3 sequence is 18 residues long. Germline loops: CDR1 DFQATT, CDR2 SNEGSKA (reference sequence). DNA for the CDR3: TGCAGTGCTAGCCCCGGACTAGCGGGAGTGGGATGCAAAAACATTCAGTACTTC. Its protein is CSASPGLAGVGCKNIQYF.

This clonotype has ten or more counts. The gene calls are TRBV5-1 and TRBJ1-1, with D hard to call. Germline loops: CDR1 SGHRS, CDR2 YFSETQ. The CDR3 runs 14 residues. With 3 bases removed from V and 5 bases from J, the gap between germline ends came to 14 bases. CDR3 sequence reads: CASSSGLKLTEAFF. CDR3 nucleotides: TGCGCCAGCAGCTCTGGACTGAAGTTGACTGAAGCTTTCTTT.